The 7 T cell receptor beta chains in this list originate from one sample, sequenced in a study of CD4 T cells in relation to SARS-CoV-2 and coronaviruses. The antigens these receptors bind are not known. CD4+ T cells from unexposed donors were obtained before the COVID-19 pandemic (2011-2018). Isolation of CD4+ T cells took place after less than 11 days in culture. Only in-frame clones appear in the TCRdb table, and some are missing; sequencing was by immunoSEQ multiplex PCR. The sample shows 27,000 or so clones, approximately 70% of them seen only once. Sequenced input: CD4+ T cells from PBMCs, cultured in vitro. Receptors originate from a human donor in good health.

This chain uses TRBV10-3 with TRBJ2-3; D is uncertain. Germline V gene lookup returns CDR1 ENHRY and CDR2 SYGVKD. Trimming stripped 0 bases from V and 4 bases from J, with 8 bases between. This CDR3 has 14 amino acids. CDR3 in DNA: TGTGCCATCAGTGAGTCAAGTGTGGCAGATACGCAGTATTTT. Protein: CAISESSVADTQYF.

The V gene is TRBV7-2, the J gene TRBJ2-7, with 10 positions matching TRBD1. Germline values: CDR1 SGHTA, CDR2 FQGNSA. The V segment lost 4 bases and the J segment 5 bases; nucleotides outside the gene matches: 11. CDR3 length: 16 residues. The CDR3 loop reads CASSWPGTGESHEQYF. The CDR3 coding sequence is TGTGCCAGCAGCTGGCCCGGGACAGGGGAATCACACGAGCAGTACTTC.

The chain combines TRBV3-1 (or the pseudogene TRBV3-2) with TRBJ2-5; D might be TRBD2 (6 bases). Trimming stripped 0 bases from V and 5 bases from J, with 16 bases between. Germline CDR1 is LGHDT and CDR2 is YNNKEL (reference sequence). The CDR3 is 16 residues long. The CDR3 DNA reads as TGTGCCAGCAGCCAAGAGTCATGGACTACCCAGGAGACCCAGTACTTC. As protein: CASSQESWTTQETQYF.

This clone was detected only a few times. V usage is TRBV27 and J usage is TRBJ2-1, with 11 bases aligning to TRBD1. The CDR3 is made up of 16 amino acids. CDR1 and CDR2 (germline): MNHEY, SMNVEV (reference sequence). V was pared by 5 bases and J by 7 bases, with 10 bases of the junction left unmatched. CDR3 amino acids: CASSPYKGQGVNEQFF. As DNA, the CDR3 is TGTGCCAGCAGTCCCTACAAGGGACAGGGGGTGAATGAGCAGTTCTTC.

The CDR3 DNA reads TGTGCCAGCTCACCACCGCTGACAGGGAATAATGTTGAGCAGTTCTTC. It codes for CASSPPLTGNNVEQFF. The gene calls are TRBV18 and TRBJ2-1, with 7 positions matching TRBD1. Looked up from germline, CDR1 is KGHSH and CDR2 is LQKENI. The CDR3 runs 16 residues. J lost 9 bases, V lost 0 bases, and 11 bases had no gene match.

The J gene is TRBJ1-4, the V gene TRBV7-2; no definite D call. The CDR3 loop spans 15 amino acids. Trimming took 1 base from V and 3 from J, leaving 9 bases between them. Germline loops: CDR1 SGHTA, CDR2 FQGNSA. CDR3 loop: CASSLGSTANEKLFF. CDR3 DNA sequence: TGTGCCAGCAGCTTAGGGAGTACGGCTAATGAAAAACTGTTTTTT.

This chain uses TRBV29-1 with TRBJ2-3; 8 bases are shared with TRBD1. The V segment lost 6 bases and the J segment 1 base; nucleotides outside the gene matches: 3. Germline CDR1 is SQVTM and CDR2 is ANQGSEA. The CDR3 extends over 13 amino acids. CDR3 in amino acids: CSVSTGGTDTQYF. The CDR3 DNA reads TGCAGCGTATCGACAGGGGGCACAGATACGCAGTATTTT.